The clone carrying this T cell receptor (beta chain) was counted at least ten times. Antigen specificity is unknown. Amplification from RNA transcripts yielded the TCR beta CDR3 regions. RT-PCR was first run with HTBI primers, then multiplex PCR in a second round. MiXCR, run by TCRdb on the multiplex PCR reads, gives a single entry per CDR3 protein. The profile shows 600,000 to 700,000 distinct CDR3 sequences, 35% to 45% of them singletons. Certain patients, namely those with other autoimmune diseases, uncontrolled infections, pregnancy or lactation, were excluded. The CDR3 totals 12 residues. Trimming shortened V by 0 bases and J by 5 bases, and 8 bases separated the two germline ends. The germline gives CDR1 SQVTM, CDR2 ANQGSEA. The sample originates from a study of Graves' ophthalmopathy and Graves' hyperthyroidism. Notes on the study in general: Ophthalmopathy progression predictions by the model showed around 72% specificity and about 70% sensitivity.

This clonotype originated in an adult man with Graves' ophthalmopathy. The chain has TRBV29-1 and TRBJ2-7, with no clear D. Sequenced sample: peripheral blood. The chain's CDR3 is CSVEDRVDEQYF. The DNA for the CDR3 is TGCAGCGTTGAAGATCGGGTAGACGAGCAGTACTTC.